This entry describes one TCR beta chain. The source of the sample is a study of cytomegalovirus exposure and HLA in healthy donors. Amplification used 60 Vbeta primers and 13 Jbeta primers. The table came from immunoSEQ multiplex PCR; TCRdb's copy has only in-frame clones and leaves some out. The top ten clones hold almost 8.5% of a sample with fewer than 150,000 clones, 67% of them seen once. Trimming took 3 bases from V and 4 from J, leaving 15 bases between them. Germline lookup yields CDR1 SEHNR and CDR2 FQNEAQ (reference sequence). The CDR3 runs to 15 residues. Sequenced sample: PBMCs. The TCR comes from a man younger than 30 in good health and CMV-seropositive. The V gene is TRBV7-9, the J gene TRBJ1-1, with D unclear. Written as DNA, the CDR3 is TGTGCCAGCAGCTTCTATGGAGGTTCTAGCACTGAAGCTTTCTTT. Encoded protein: CASSFYGGSSTEAFF. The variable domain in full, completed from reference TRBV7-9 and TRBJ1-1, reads DTGVSQNPRHKITKRGQNVTFRCDPISEHNRLYWYRQTLGQGPEFLTYFQNEAQLEKSRLLSDRFSAERPKGSFSTLEIQRTEQGDSAMYLCASSFYGGSSTEAFFGQGTRLTVV.